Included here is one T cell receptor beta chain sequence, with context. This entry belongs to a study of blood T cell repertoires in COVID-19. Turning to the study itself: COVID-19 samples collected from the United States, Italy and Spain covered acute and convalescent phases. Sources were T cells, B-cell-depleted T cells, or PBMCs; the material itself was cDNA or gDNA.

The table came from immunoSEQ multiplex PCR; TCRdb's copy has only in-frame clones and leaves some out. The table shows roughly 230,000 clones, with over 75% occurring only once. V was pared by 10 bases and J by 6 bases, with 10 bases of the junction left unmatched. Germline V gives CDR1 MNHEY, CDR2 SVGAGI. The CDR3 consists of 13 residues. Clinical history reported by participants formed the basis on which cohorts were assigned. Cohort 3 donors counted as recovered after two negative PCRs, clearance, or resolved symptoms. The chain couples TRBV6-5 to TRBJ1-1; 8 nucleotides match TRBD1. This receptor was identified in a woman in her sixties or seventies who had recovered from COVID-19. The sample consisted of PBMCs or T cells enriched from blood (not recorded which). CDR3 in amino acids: CAIVEDRVSEAFF. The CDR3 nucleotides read TGTGCCATCGTAGAGGACAGGGTTTCTGAAGCTTTCTTT.